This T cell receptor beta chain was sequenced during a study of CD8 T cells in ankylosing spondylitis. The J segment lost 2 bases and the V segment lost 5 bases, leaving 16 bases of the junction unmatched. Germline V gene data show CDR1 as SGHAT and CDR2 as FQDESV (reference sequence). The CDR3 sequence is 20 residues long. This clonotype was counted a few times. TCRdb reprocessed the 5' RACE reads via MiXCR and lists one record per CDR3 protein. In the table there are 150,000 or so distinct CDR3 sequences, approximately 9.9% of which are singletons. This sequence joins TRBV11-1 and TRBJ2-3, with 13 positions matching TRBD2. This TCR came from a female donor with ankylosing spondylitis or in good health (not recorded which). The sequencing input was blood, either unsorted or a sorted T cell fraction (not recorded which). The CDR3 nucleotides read TGTGCCAGCAGCCTAACGTCCCCGGGACTAGCGGGGCCCTACACAGATACGCAGTATTTT. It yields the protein CASSLTSPGLAGPYTDTQYF. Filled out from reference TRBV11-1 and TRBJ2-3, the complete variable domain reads EAEVAQSPRYKITEKSQAVAFWCDPISGHATLYWYRQILGQGPELLVQFQDESVVDDSQLPKDRFSAERLKGVDSTLKIQPAELGDSAMYLCASSLTSPGLAGPYTDTQYFGPGTRLTVL.